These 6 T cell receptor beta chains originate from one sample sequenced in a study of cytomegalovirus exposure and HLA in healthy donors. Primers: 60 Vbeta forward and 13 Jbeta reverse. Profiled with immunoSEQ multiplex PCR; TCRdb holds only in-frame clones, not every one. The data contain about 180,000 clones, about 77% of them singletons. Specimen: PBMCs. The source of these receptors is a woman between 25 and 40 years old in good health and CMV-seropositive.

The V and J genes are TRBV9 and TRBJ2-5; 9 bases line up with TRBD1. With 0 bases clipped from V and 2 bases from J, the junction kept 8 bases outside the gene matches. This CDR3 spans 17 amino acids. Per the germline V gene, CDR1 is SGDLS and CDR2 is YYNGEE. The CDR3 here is CASSVGGTGRMQETQYF. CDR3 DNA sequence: TGTGCCAGCAGCGTAGGGGGGACAGGGAGGATGCAAGAGACCCAGTACTTC.

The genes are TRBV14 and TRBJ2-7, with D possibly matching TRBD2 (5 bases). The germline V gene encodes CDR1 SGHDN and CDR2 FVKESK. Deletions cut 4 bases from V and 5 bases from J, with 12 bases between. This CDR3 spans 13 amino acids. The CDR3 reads CASSPVGVHEQYF. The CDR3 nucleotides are TGTGCCAGCAGCCCTGTCGGGGTCCACGAGCAGTACTTC.

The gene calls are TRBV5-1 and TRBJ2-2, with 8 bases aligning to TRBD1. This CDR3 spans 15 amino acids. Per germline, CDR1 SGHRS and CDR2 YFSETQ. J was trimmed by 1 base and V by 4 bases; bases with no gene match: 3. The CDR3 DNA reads TGCGCCAGCAGCCAAGACAGGGGGAACACCGGGGAGCTGTTTTTT. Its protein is CASSQDRGNTGELFF.

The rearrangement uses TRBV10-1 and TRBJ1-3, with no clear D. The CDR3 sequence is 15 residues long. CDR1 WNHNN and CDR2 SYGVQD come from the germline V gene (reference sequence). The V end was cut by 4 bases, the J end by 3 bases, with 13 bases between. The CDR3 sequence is CASSGGGGLGNTIYF. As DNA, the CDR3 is TGCGCCAGCAGTGGAGGAGGAGGCCTTGGAAACACCATATATTTT.

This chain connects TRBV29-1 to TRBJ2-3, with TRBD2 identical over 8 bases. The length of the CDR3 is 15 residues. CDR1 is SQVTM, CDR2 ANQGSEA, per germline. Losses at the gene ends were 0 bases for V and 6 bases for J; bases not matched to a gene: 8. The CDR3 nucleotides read TGCAGCGTTGAAGATCAGGCGGGGGGCGTGGATACGCAGTATTTT. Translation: CSVEDQAGGVDTQYF.

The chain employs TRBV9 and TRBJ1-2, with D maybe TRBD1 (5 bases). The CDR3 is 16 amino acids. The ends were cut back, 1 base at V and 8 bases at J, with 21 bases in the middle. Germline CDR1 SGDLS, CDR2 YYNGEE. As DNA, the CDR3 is TGTGCCAGCAGCGTACCAACGGCTAGCGGGGCATCGGGCTACACCTTC. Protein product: CASSVPTASGASGYTF.